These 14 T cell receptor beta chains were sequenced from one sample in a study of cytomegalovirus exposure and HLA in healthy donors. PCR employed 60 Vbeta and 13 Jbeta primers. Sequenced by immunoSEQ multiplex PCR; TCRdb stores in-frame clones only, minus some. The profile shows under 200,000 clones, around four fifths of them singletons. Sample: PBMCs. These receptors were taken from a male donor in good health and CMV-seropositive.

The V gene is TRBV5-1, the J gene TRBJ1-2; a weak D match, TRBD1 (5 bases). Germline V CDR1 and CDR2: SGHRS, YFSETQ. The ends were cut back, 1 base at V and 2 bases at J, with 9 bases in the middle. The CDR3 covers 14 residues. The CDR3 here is CASSLRGTNYGYTF. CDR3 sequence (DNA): TGCGCCAGCAGCTTGAGGGGCACCAACTATGGCTACACCTTC.

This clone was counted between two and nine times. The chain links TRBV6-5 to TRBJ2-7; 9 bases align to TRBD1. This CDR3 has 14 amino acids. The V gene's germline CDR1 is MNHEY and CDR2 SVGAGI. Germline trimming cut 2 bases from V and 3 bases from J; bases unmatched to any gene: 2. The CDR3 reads CASSYGTGFYEQYF. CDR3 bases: TGTGCCAGCAGTTACGGGACAGGGTTCTACGAGCAGTACTTC.

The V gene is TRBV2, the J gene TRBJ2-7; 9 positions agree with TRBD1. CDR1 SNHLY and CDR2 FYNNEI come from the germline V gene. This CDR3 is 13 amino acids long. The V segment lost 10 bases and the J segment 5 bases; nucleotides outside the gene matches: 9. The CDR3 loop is CATAGTGTDEQYF. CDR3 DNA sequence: TGTGCCACCGCCGGGACAGGGACCGACGAGCAGTACTTC. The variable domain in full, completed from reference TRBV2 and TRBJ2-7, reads EPEVTQTPSHQVTQMGQEVILRCVPISNHLYFYWYRQILGQKVEFLVSFYNNEISEKSEIFDDQFSVERPDGSNFTLKIRSTKLEDSAMYFCATAGTGTDEQYFGPGTRLTVT.

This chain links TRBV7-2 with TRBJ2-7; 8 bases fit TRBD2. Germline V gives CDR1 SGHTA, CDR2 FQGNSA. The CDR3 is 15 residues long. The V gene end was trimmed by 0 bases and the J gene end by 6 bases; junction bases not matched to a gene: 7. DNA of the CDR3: TGTGCCAGCAGCTTAGCTAGCGGGGCCACGCTCGAGCAGTACTTC. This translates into CASSLASGATLEQYF.

In DNA form, the CDR3 reads TGCGCCAGCAGCTCCGGACAGGGAATTAATCAGCCCCAGCATTTT. Its translation is CASSSGQGINQPQHF. The chain is built from TRBV5-1 and TRBJ1-5; 8 bases are a match to TRBD1. This CDR3 spans 15 amino acids. Trimming took 3 bases from V and 4 from J; bases not matched to a gene: 6. Germline CDR1 and CDR2: SGHRS and YFSETQ.

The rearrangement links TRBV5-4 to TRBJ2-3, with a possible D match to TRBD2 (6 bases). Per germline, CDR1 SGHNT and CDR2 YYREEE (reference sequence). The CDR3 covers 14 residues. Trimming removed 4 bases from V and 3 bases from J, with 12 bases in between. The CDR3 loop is CASSPSLATDTQYF. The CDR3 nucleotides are TGTGCCAGCAGCCCGTCGCTAGCGACAGATACGCAGTATTTT.

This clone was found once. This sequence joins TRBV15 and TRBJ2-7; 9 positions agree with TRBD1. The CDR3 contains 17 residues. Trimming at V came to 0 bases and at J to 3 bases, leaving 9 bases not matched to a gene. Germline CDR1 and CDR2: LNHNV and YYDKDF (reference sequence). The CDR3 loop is CATSRDMGTGLFYEQYF. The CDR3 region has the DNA TGTGCCACCAGCAGAGATATGGGGACAGGGTTGTTCTACGAGCAGTACTTC.

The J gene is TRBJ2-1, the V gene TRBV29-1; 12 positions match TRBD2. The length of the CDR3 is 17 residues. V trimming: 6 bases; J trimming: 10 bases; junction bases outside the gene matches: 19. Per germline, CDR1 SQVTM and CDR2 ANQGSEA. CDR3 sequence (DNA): TGCAGCGTCATGGGGCCTAGCGGGGGGGCCCTCCAACGCGAGCAGTTCTTC. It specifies CSVMGPSGGALQREQFF.

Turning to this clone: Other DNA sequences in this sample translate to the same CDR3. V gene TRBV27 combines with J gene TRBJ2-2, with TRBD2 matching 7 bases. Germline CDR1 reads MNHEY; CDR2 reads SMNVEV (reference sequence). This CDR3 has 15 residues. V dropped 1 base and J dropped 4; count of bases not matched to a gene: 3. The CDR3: CASSLLGGGTGELFF. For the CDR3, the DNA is TGTGCCAGCAGTTTATTGGGGGGGGGCACCGGGGAGCTGTTTTTT.

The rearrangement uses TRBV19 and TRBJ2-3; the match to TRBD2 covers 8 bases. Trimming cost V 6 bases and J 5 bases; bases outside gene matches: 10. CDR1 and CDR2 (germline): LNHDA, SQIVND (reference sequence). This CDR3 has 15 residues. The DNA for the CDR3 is TGTGCCAGTAGCCGGGGGGGGACGGCCATAGATACGCAGTATTTT. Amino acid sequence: CASSRGGTAIDTQYF.

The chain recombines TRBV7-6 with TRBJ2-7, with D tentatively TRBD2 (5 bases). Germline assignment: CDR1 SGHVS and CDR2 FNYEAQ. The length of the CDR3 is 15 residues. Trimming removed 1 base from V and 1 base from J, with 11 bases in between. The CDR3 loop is CASSLGEGTSYEQYF. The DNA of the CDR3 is TGTGCCAGCAGCTTAGGTGAGGGAACGTCCTACGAGCAGTACTTC.

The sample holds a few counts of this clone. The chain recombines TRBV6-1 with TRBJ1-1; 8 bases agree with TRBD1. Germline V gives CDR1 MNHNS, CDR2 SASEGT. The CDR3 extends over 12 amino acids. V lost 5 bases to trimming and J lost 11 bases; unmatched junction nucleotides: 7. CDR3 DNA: TGTGCCAGCAGTAGGACAGGGCCCTCGGCTTTCTTT. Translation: CASSRTGPSAFF.

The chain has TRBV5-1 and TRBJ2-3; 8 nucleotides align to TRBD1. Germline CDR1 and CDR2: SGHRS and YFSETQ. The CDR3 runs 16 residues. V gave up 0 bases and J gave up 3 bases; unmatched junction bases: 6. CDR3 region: CASSLEADRVTDTQYF. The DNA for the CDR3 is TGCGCCAGCAGCTTGGAGGCGGACAGGGTTACAGATACGCAGTATTTT.

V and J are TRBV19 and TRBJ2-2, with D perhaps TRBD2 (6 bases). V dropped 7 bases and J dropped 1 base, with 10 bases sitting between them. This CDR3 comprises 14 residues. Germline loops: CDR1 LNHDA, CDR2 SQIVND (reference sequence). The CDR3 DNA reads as TGTGCCAGTACTTGGGGGGAGAACACCGGGGAGCTGTTTTTT. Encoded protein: CASTWGENTGELFF.